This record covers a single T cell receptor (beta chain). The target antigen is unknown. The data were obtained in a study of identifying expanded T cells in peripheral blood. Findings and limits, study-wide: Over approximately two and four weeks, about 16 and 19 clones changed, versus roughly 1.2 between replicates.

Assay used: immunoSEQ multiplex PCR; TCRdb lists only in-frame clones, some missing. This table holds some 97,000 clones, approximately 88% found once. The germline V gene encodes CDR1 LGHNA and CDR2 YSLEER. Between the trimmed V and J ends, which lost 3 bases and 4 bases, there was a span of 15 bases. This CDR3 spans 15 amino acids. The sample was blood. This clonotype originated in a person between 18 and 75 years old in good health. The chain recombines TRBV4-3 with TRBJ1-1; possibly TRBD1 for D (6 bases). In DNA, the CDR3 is TGCGCCAGCAGCCACCCGACAGGCCCAGGCACTGAAGCTTTCTTT. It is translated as CASSHPTGPGTEAFF.